Included here is one TCR beta chain sequence, with context. This may be a read error, as it is one base from a much larger clone. This record belongs to a study of lung T cells in sarcoidosis with Löfgren's syndrome. MiXCR, applied by TCRdb to the reads, yields one record per CDR3 protein. Here the sample spans some 19,000 distinct CDR3 sequences, over 20% being singletons. Germline V CDR1 and CDR2: DFQATT, SNEGSKA (reference sequence). The CDR3 covers 16 residues. The sequenced sample was CD4+ T cells from bronchoalveolar lavage. This receptor was identified in a human donor with sarcoidosis (Löfgren's syndrome or another form), or a control subject (not recorded which). This chain connects TRBV20-1 to TRBJ2-3; 7 positions match TRBD2. CDR3 loop: CSANPGLAASTVTQYF. The CDR3 region has the DNA TGCAGTGCGAACCCGGGTCTAGCGGCTAGCACAGTTACGCAGTATTTT.